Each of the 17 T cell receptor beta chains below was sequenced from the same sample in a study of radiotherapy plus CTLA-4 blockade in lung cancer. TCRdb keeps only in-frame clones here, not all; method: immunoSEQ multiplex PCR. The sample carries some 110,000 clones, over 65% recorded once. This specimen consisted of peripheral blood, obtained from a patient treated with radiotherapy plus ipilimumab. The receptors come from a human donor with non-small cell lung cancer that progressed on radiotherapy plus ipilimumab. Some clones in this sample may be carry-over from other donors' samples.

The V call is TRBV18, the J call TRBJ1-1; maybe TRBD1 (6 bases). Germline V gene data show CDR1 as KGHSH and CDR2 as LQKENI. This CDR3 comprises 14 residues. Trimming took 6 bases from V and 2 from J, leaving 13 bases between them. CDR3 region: CASSPRQDNTEAFF. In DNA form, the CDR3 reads TGTGCCAGCTCCCCTAGACAGGATAACACTGAAGCTTTCTTT.

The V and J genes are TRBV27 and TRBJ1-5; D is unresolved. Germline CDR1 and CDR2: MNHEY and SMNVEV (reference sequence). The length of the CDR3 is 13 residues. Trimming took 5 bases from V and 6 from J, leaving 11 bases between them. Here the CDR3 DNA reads TGTGCCAGCAGTCCGCTCGGTGGTCAGCCCCAGCATTTT. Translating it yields CASSPLGGQPQHF.

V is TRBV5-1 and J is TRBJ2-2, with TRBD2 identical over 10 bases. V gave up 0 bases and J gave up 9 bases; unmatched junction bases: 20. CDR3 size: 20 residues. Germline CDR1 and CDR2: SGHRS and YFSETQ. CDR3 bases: TGCGCCAGCAGCTTGGGCTCCTGGCGGACTAGCGGTTCGACGGTCAGGGAGCTGTTTTTT. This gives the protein CASSLGSWRTSGSTVRELFF.

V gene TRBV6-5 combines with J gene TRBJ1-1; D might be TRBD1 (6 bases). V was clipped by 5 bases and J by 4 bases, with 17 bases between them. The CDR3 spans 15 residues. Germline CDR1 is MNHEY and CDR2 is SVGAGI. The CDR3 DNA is TGTGCCAGCAGTGCTAATCAACAGGGCCTCACTGAAGCTTTCTTT. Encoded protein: CASSANQQGLTEAFF.

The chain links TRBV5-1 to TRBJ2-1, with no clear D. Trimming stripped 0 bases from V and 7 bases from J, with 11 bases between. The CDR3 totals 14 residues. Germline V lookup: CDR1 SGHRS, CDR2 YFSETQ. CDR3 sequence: CASSLALVANEQFF. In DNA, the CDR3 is TGCGCCAGCAGCTTGGCTCTGGTGGCGAATGAGCAGTTCTTC.

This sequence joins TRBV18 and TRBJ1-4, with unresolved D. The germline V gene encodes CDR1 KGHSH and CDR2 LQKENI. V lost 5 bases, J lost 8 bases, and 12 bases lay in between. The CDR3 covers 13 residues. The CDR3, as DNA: TGTGCCAGCTCAACTACGGGCTCCGAAAAACTGTTTTTT. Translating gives CASSTTGSEKLFF.

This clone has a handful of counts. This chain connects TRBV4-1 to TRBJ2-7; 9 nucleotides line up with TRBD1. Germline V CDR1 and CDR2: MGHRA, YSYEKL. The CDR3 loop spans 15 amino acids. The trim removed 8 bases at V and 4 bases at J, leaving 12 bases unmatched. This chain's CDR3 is CASAPGQGEGYEQYF. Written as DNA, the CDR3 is TGCGCCAGCGCCCCGGGACAGGGAGAAGGTTACGAGCAGTACTTC.

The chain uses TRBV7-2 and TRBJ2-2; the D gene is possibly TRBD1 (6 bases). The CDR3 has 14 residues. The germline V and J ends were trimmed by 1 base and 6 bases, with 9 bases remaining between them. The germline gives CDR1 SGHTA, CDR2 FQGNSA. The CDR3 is CASSLVQGAGELFF. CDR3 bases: TGTGCCAGCAGCTTAGTACAGGGAGCCGGGGAGCTGTTTTTT.

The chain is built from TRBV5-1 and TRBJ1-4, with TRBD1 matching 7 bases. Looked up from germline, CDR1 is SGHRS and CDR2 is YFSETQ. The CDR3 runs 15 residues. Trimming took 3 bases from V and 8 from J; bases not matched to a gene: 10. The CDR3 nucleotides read TGCGCCAGCAGCTGGAATGGGGGAGGGGGCGAAAAACTGTTTTTT. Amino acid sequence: CASSWNGGGGEKLFF.

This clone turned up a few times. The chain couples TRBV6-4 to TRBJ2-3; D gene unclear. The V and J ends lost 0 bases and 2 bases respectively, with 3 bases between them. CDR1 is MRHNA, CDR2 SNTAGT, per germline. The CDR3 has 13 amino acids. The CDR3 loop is CASSDSDTDTQYF. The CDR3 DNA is TGTGCCAGCAGTGACTCGGACACAGATACGCAGTATTTT.

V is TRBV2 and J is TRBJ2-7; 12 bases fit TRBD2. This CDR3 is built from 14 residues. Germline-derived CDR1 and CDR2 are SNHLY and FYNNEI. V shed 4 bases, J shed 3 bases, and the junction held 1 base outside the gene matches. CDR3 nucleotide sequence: TGTGCCAGCAGTGGGACTAGCGGGGTCTACGAGCAGTACTTC. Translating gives CASSGTSGVYEQYF.

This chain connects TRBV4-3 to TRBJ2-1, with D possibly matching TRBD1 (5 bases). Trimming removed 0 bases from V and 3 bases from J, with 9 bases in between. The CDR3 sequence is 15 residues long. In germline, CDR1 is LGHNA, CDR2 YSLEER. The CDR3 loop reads CASSQDRTLYNEQFF. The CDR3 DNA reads TGCGCCAGCAGCCAAGATAGGACACTCTACAATGAGCAGTTCTTC.

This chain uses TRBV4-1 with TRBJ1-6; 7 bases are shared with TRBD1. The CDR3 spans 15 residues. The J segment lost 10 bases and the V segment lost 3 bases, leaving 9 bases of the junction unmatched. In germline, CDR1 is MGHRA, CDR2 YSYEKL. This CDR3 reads CASSQNPQGRSPLHF. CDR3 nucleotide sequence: TGCGCCAGCAGCCAGAACCCACAGGGGAGGTCACCCCTCCACTTT.

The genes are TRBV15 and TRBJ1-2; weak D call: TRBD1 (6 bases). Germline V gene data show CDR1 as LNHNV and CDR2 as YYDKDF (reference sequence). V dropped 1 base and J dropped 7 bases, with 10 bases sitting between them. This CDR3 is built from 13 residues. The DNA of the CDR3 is TGTGCCACCAGCAGAGGGTCAGGGGCTGGCTACACCTTC. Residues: CATSRGSGAGYTF.

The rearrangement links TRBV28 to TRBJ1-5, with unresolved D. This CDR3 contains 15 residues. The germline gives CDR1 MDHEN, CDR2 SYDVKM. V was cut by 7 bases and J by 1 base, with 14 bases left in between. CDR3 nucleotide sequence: TGTGCCAGCATGGAACACAGCGGGAGCAATCAGCCCCAGCATTTT. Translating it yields CASMEHSGSNQPQHF.

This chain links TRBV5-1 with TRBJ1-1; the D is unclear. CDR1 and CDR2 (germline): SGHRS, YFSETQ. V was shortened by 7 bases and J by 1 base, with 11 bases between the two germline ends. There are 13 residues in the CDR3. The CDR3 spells CASQVVGNTEAFF. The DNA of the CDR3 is TGCGCCAGCCAGGTCGTCGGGAACACTGAAGCTTTCTTT.

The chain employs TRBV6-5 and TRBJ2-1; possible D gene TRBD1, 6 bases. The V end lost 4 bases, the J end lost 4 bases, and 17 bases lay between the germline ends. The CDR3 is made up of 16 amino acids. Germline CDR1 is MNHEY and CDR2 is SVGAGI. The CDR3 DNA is TGTGCCAGCAGTTTCAGGGGCCACATTTCTTACAATGAGCAGTTCTTC. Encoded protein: CASSFRGHISYNEQFF.